This T cell receptor (beta chain) was obtained from a study of regulatory T cells in long-lasting Graves disease. Whole-study findings and limits: New patients shared fewer than 1,000 public clonotypes, and persistent patients shared more, with 2,741.

Germline V gives CDR1 SGHTA, CDR2 FQGNSA. V trimming: 2 bases; J trimming: 5 bases; junction bases outside the gene matches: 7. The length of the CDR3 is 16 residues. This clonotype has at least ten counts. Antigen unknown. Researchers made TCR beta libraries by using iRepertoire HTBI primers and running Arm-PCR on CDR3 regions. MiXCR, run by TCRdb on the multiplex PCR reads, gives a single entry per CDR3 protein. The sample contains approximately 400,000 distinct CDR3 sequences, approximately 12% of which appear only once. The time point is: newly diagnosed GD, antithyroid drugs for less than 3 months. PBMC RNA served as the TCR library source. The same sample was also studied in work on T cells in Graves' hyperthyroidism and ophthalmopathy. This second study says: A median 6.5 months before onset, the model predicted ophthalmopathy.

This chain joins TRBV7-2 and TRBJ2-3, with 10 bases matching TRBD2. This clonotype was sampled from a woman between 18 and 29 years old with Graves disease. The sample in question was peripheral blood mononuclear cells (PBMCs), obtained at new diagnosis, from a patient treated with antithyroid drugs. CDR3 residues: CASSLLSGREEDTQYF. DNA of the CDR3: TGTGCCAGCAGCTTACTAAGCGGGAGGGAGGAAGATACGCAGTATTTT.